This passage covers 7 T cell receptor beta chains from one sample sequenced in a study of Ad26.COV2.S vaccination and SARS-CoV-2 variants. Assay: immunoSEQ multiplex PCR; the TCRdb copy retains only in-frame clones and omits some. The sample has around 450,000 clones, roughly 87% seen once. Treatment of the sample: some 20 received Ad26.COV2.S at low or high dose, single or two shots; roughly five received placebo; per-sample allocation not given. Vaccine and placebo recipients were sampled on day 63 after the first injection. Sample: peripheral blood, taken in a trial of Ad26.COV2.S vaccine versus placebo. These receptors were obtained from a person aged 18-65 years who received the Ad26.COV2.S COVID-19 vaccine or a placebo.

The chain carries TRBV28 and TRBJ1-6, with TRBD1 as a possible D gene (6 bases). Germline values: CDR1 MDHEN, CDR2 SYDVKM. Trimming stripped 3 bases from V and 9 bases from J, with 15 bases between. This CDR3 has 15 amino acids. CDR3 region: CASSLGGTVGSPLHF. The DNA for the CDR3 is TGTGCCAGCAGTTTGGGGGGCACCGTTGGTTCACCCCTCCACTTT.

The J gene is TRBJ2-1, the V gene TRBV28; TRBD1 matches at 7 bases. The CDR3 length is 15 residues. Germline V lookup: CDR1 MDHEN, CDR2 SYDVKM. With V trimmed by 5 bases and J by 8 bases, 12 bases remained unmatched. The CDR3 loop is CASSRTTGMFDEQFF. The CDR3 DNA reads TGTGCCAGCAGTAGAACGACAGGGATGTTCGATGAGCAGTTCTTC.

This chain connects TRBV7-2 to TRBJ2-1; TRBD2 matches at 7 bases. CDR1 is SGHTA and CDR2 is FQGNSA in the germline V gene. The V and J ends lost 6 bases and 0 bases, in that order; junction bases with no gene match: 8. The CDR3 extends over 16 amino acids. Here the CDR3 reads CASRRSRGSSYNEQFF. In DNA, the CDR3 is TGTGCCAGCAGACGGTCGCGGGGGAGCTCCTACAATGAGCAGTTCTTC. Looking up the rest from reference TRBV7-2 and TRBJ2-1 gives the full variable domain: GAGVSQSPSNKVTEKGKDVELRCDPISGHTALYWYRQSLGQGLEFLIYFQGNSAPDKSGLPSDRFSAERTGGSVSTLTIQRTQQEDSAVYLCASRRSRGSSYNEQFFGPGTRLTVL.

As regards this clone: The same CDR3 also results from other DNA sequences found in this sample. The genes are TRBV5-1 and TRBJ2-2; D call uncertain. V lost 0 bases and J 4 bases, leaving 4 bases between the germline ends. This CDR3 is built from 13 residues. Per germline, CDR1 SGHRS and CDR2 YFSETQ. The CDR3 bases are TGCGCCAGCAGCTTGGGCGGCACCGGGGAGCTGTTTTTT. Residues: CASSLGGTGELFF.

This sequence joins TRBV5-4 and TRBJ1-1; 9 bases match TRBD1. Germline values: CDR1 SGHNT, CDR2 YYREEE (reference sequence). V trimming: 4 bases; J trimming: 4 bases; junction bases outside the gene matches: 5. This CDR3 has 14 amino acids. CDR3 sequence: CASSPGGQGTEAFF. The CDR3 nucleotides are TGTGCCAGCAGCCCCGGGGGACAGGGCACTGAAGCTTTCTTT.

CDR3 nucleotide sequence: TGCGCCAGCAGTGATATAACAGAGAGATACAATGAGCAGTTCTTC. This encodes CASSDITERYNEQFF. The rearrangement joins TRBV10-1 to TRBJ2-1; D call uncertain. The CDR3 is 15 residues long. Trimming stripped 3 bases from V and 4 bases from J, with 13 bases between. CDR1 and CDR2 (germline): WNHNN, SYGVQD (reference sequence).

V usage is TRBV28 and J usage is TRBJ1-4; no reliable D call. Germline V gene data show CDR1 as MDHEN and CDR2 as SYDVKM. The CDR3 sequence is 13 residues long. Trimming removed 3 bases from V and 8 bases from J, with 10 bases in between. CDR3 DNA: TGTGCCAGCAGTTTGGGGTCGGGGGAAAAACTGTTTTTT. Translation: CASSLGSGEKLFF. The entire variable domain, with the rest obtained from reference TRBV28 and TRBJ1-4, is as follows: DVKVTQSSRYLVKRTGEKVFLECVQDMDHENMFWYRQDPGLGLRLIYFSYDVKMKEKGDIPEGYSVSREKKERFSLILESASTNQTSMYLCASSLGSGEKLFFGSGTQLSVL.